The clone carrying this T cell receptor (beta chain) has more than one count but fewer than ten. Its target is not known. TCRdb itself ran the reads through MiXCR, one entry per CDR3 protein. The sample carries 250,000 to 350,000 distinct CDR3 sequences, roughly 23% recorded once. CDR3 length equals 13 residues. The germline gives CDR1 ENHRY, CDR2 SYGVKD. Trimming removed 10 bases at V and 2 bases at J, with 14 bases between. The data belong to a study of T cell repertoires in cytomegalovirus infection. Study background: Through public TCR beta signatures, both CMV infection and matching HLA type were indicated.

Whole-study findings and limits: Dominating the ex vivo response were HLA-C-restricted CMV-specific TCR beta clonotypes. Summed frequency of shared TCR beta families picked out CMV carriers who also had the relevant HLA.

The source of this sequence is a human donor in good health (CMV status not recorded). Some clones in this sample may be carry-over from other donors' samples. The rearrangement uses TRBV10-3 and TRBJ1-2, with D tentatively TRBD1 (5 bases). The source material was PBMCs. CDR3 nucleotides: TGTGCCACCAGGACGACAGAGAACTATGGCTACACCTTC. It is translated as CATRTTENYGYTF.